This note documents a single TCR beta chain sequence. The antigen it recognizes is unknown. Base qualities were left out, and no much larger clone turns up one base away. What the time point label conveys for this sample: 180 days after allo-HCT. Blood from recipients was drawn about 28 days before transplant and again at days 30, 100 and 180 after transplant. Nuclei Lysis Solution was used to extract genomic DNA from fresh or cryopreserved unfractionated peripheral blood mononuclear cells. This specimen belongs to a study of T cell clonotyping in hematopoietic cell transplantation (dated by TCRdb to about 2021). Broadly, across the study: A total of more than 110 blood samples were gathered in the study from a few dozen consecutive transplant recipients along with their related donors. Recruitment of patients ran from late 2015 to early 2017, and follow-up continued until late 2020 or until death. Results and caveats for the whole study, not just this receptor: Just a small fraction of recipient repertoires overlapped with donor repertoires, and more than 97% appeared de novo at the given depth. Recipient TCR diversity fell after transplant, with pathologically expanded clonotypes rising progressively from day 30 to day 180. Broader posttransplant TCR repertoire diversity was predicted by donor and pretransplant recipient Inverse Simpson Index values. The sample size was limited, and CD4 and CD8 repertoire contributions could not be separated because cells were not sorted.

With the immunoSEQ assay, which is a bias-controlled multiplex PCR relying on V- and J-specific primers, TCR beta CDR3 regions were amplified from genomic DNA. A proprietary barcode and Illumina adapter sequences were added to the CDR3 amplicons in a second PCR step. CDR3 libraries were sequenced on an Illumina MiSeq instrument. As for how the authors treated the data: Export and quality control were handled in immunoSEQ Analyzer 3.0, while downstream analyses relied on R Bioconductor and Immunarch. Repertoire metrics were calculated using only productive rearrangements within the normalized downsampled data set. Clonotypes larger than 5 templates in the normalized cohort were defined as pathologically expanded. The Inverse Simpson Index was used to measure repertoire diversity. CMV-specificity analyses were carried out on the non-normalized data set to capture all clonotypes. This is the immuneACCESS table as TCRdb keeps it, with only in-frame sequences that have V and J called. A part of the clones is gone; compared with another copy, unresolved V genes explain less than half, and the rest is unexplained. That table gives V, J and clone size, and the DNA gave D and trimming. The sample records approximately 1,300 clones, around 97% of which are singletons. Clones ranked in the top ten supply 2% to 2.5% of the sample.

From cysteine to phenylalanine, the CDR3 is 14 amino acids long. Of all the DNA, just the CDR3 is kept, 42 bases in frame from base 1. From a lookup of the germline V gene, CDR1 and CDR2 are SGHTA and FQGNSA. V is reduced by 1 base and J by 2 bases, leaving a spacing of 8 bases between them. The sequences come from PBMCs, collected 180 days after allogeneic stem cell transplant. The chain is encoded by TRBV7-2 joined to TRBJ2-5, with the D assignment possibly TRBD1 or TRBD2, given 5 matching bases for each. This clonotype originated in a male patient aged 45-59 years who had an allogeneic stem cell transplant from a related donor, so the T cells may come from the graft donor. Some clones in this sample may be carry-over from other donors' samples. The sequenced DNA: TGTGCCAGCAGCTTAGGGGGGAGTCAAGAGACCCAGTACTTC. Translated, it gives CASSLGGSQETQYF. Reference TRBV7-2 and TRBJ2-5 genes cover what lies past the CDR3, so the full variable domain is GAGVSQSPSNKVTEKGKDVELRCDPISGHTALYWYRQSLGQGLEFLIYFQGNSAPDKSGLPSDRFSAERTGGSVSTLTIQRTQQEDSAVYLCASSLGGSQETQYFGPGTRLLVL.